The following is a T cell receptor (beta chain) sequence with its context. Its specificity is unknown. Libraries were prepared by immunoSEQ multiplex PCR; TCRdb keeps only in-frame clonotypes and omits some of them. Among tens of thousands of clones, over 70% were seen once, and the ten largest hold about 2.6%. The data were obtained in a study of PD-1 blockade in mismatch repair-deficient tumors. Study-level information: Patients had approximately 12 mismatch repair-deficient cancer types and were previously treated and progressing. Study conclusions and caveats: Tumor-resident clones, often undetectable pretreatment in blood, expanded then contracted after pembrolizumab.

The CDR3 length is 16 residues. CDR1 and CDR2 from the germline V gene are SGHTS and YDEGEE. Trimming stripped 0 bases from V and 2 bases from J, with 12 bases between. All patients were mismatch repair deficient, assessed by either PCR or immunohistochemistry. The TCR-sequenced patients were three responders to pembrolizumab. The source was peripheral blood, collected 12 weeks after starting pembrolizumab. The receptor comes from an adult with mismatch repair-deficient cancer. The chain recombines TRBV5-8 with TRBJ1-5, with TRBD1 as a possible D gene (5 bases). CDR3 sequence: CASSLGRGGGNQPQHF. The DNA of the CDR3 is TGTGCCAGCAGCTTGGGGAGGGGAGGGGGCAATCAGCCCCAGCATTTT.